A single T cell receptor (beta chain) is shown here with its context. Antigen specificity is unknown. The data are from a study of blood T cells in healthy people across ages. Donors ranged from about 6 to 90 years old and were healthy Caucasians in Russia. Alongside a J-beta primer mix, a sample-barcoded 5' primer served in a second PCR lasting about 6 to 12 cycles. A 12-random-nucleotide template-switch adaptor tagged each cDNA molecule. TCRdb processed the 5' RACE reads anew with MiXCR; each CDR3 protein has one entry. The sample gives 1.5 million to 2 million distinct CDR3 sequences, roughly 52% of which show up once; roughly 2.1% is in the top ten. Trimming stripped 9 bases from V and 4 bases from J, with 10 bases between. Germline V gene data show CDR1 as LNHDA and CDR2 as SQIVND (reference sequence). There are 12 residues in the CDR3. Overall study results and limits: The fall in TCR beta diversity per million T cells was roughly linear with age. In the absence of known donor CMV status, changes in expanded clonotypes were possibly confounded.

The sequencing input was blood. The chain employs TRBV19 and TRBJ1-5; D is ambiguous. The sequence was obtained from a woman aged 40-49 years in good health. DNA for the CDR3: TGTGCCAGGCGGACGGAGAATCAGCCCCAGCATTTT. It translates to CARRTENQPQHF.